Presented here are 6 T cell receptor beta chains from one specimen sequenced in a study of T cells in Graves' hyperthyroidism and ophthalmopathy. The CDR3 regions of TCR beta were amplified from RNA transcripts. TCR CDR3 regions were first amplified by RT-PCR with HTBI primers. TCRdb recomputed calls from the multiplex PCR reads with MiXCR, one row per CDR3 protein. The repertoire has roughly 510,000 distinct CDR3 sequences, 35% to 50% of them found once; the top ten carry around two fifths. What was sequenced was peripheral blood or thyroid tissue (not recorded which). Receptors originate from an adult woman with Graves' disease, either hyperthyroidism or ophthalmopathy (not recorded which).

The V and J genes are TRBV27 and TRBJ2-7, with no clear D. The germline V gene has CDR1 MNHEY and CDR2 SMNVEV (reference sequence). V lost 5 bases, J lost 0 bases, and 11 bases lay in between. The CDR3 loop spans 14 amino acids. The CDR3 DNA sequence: TGTGCCAGCAGTCCTCGGAGCAGCTCCTACGAGCAGTACTTC. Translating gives CASSPRSSSYEQYF.

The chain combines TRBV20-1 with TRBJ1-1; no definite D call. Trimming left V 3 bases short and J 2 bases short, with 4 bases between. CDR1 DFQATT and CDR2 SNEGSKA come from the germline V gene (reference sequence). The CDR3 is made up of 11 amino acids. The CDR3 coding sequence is TGCAGTGCTAGTCAAAACACTGAAGCTTTCTTT. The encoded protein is CSASQNTEAFF.

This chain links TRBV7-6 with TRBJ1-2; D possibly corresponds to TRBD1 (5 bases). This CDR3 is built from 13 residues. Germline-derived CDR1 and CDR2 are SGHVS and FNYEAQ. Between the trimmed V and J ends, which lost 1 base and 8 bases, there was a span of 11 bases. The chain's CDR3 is CASSLVGTPGYTF. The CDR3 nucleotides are TGTGCCAGCAGCTTAGTAGGGACGCCGGGCTACACCTTC.

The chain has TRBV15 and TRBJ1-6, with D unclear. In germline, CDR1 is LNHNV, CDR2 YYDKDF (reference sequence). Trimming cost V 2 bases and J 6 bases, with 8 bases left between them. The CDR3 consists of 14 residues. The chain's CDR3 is CATSRWARNSPLHF. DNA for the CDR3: TGTGCCACCAGCAGATGGGCGCGTAATTCACCCCTCCACTTT.

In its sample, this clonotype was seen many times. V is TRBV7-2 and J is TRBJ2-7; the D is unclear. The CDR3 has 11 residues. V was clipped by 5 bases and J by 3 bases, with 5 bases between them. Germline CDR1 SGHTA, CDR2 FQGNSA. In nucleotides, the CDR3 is TGTGCCAGCAGCGCATACTACGAGCAGTACTTC. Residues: CASSAYYEQYF.

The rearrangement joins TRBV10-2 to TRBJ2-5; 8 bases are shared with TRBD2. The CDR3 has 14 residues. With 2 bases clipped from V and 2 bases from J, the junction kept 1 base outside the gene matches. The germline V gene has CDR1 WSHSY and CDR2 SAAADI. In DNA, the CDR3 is TGCGCCAGCAGTGAGACTAGCGGACAAGAGACCCAGTACTTC. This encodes CASSETSGQETQYF.